A selection of T cell receptor beta chains follows, all from one sample in a study of blood T cell repertoires in COVID-19. Generated by immunoSEQ multiplex PCR, the TCRdb table keeps only in-frame clones and is missing some. The profile shows approximately 87,000 clones, approximately 80% of them singletons. The sequencing sample was made of peripheral blood. The receptors originated from a woman older than 75 with acute or convalescent COVID-19. The CDR3 runs from the conserved cysteine through the conserved F or W. The order of the fields is clone size, V gene, J gene, D gene, CDR3 protein. The D gene is left open where the match is weak. The size field is filled for only some rows; it gives once, few, many or a size class.

size: NA; V: TRBV6-1; J: TRBJ2-7; D: TRBD1; CDR3: CASSEASWDRDYEQYF
size: NA; V: TRBV19; J: TRBJ2-5; D: NA; CDR3: CASSISTGRGQETQYF
size: NA; V: TRBV20-1; J: TRBJ1-2; D: NA; CDR3: CSASISLRGAGYGYTF
size: NA; V: TRBV9; J: TRBJ2-7; D: NA; CDR3: CASRVTWRALYEQYF
size: NA; V: TRBV20-1; J: TRBJ1-1; D: NA; CDR3: CSASPGAEAFF
size: NA; V: TRBV5-4; J: TRBJ1-1; D: NA; CDR3: CASSFSENTEAFF
size: NA; V: TRBV6-1; J: TRBJ1-2; D: NA; CDR3: CASSEGRRGPYGYTF
size: once; V: TRBV5-4; J: TRBJ1-6; D: NA; CDR3: CASSIPGANSPLHF
size: few; V: TRBV30; J: TRBJ2-5; D: NA; CDR3: CAWSTGETQYF
size: NA; V: TRBV6-5; J: TRBJ1-3; D: NA; CDR3: CASMNRPSSGNTIYF
size: NA; V: TRBV30; J: TRBJ1-1; D: NA; CDR3: CAWSRGYGTEAFF
size: once; V: TRBV3-1/TRBV3-2; J: TRBJ1-1; D: NA; CDR3: CASSQEPGMNTEAFF